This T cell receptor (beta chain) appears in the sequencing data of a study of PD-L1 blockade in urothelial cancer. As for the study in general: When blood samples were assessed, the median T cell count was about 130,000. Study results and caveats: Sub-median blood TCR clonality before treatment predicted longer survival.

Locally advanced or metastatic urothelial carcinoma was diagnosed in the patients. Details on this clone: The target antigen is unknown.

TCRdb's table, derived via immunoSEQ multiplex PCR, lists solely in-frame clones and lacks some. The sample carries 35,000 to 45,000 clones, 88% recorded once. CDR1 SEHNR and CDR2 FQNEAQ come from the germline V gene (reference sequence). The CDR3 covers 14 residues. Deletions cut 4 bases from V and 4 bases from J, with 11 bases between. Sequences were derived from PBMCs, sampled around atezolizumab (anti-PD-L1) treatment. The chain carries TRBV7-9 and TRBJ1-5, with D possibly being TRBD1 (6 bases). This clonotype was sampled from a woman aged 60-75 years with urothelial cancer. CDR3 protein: CASSYGTLNQPQHF. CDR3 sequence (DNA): TGTGCCAGCAGCTACGGGACACTTAATCAGCCCCAGCATTTT.